This T cell receptor beta chain comes out of a study of T cell changes during pregnancy in multiple sclerosis. The CDR3 runs 15 residues. CDR1 and CDR2 (germline): SNHLY, FYNNEI. The V and J ends lost 6 bases and 2 bases, in that order; junction bases with no gene match: 5. The table came from immunoSEQ multiplex PCR; TCRdb's copy has only in-frame clones and leaves some out. The data hold around 34,000 clones, with around nine tenths observed a single time. The sequenced sample was CD8+ T cells from peripheral blood mononuclear cells, obtained before pregnancy. The V call is TRBV2, the J call TRBJ1-3; 9 bases are a match to TRBD1. This TCR came from a female donor with multiple sclerosis, enrolled in a pregnancy study. CDR3 sequence (DNA): TGTGCCAGCAGGGGGGGACAGGGCGCTGGAAACACCATATATTTT. This codes for CASRGGQGAGNTIYF.